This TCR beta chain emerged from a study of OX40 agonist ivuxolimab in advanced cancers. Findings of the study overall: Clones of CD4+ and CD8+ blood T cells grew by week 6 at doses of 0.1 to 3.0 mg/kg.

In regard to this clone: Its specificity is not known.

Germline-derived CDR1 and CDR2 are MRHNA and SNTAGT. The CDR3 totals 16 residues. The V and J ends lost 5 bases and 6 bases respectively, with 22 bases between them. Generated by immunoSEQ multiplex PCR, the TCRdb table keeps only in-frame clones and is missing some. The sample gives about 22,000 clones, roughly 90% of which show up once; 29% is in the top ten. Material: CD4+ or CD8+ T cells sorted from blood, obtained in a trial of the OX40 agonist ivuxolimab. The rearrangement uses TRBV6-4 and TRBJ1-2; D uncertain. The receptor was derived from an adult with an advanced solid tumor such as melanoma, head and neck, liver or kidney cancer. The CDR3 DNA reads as TGTGCCAGCAGTCCCATCCTGCGGAGAACCCGAGATGGCTACACCTTC. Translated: CASSPILRRTRDGYTF.